Sequencing of this T cell receptor beta chain was carried out in a study of technical replicates of blood from several donors. This table comes from immunoSEQ multiplex PCR, and its TCRdb copy is limited to in-frame clones, with some not included. The data hold 81,000 or so clones, with about 97% observed a single time. The CDR3 length is 15 residues. V was pared by 6 bases and J by 9 bases, with 7 bases of the junction left unmatched. CDR1 is MNHEY, CDR2 SVGAGI, per germline. The chain has TRBV6-5 and TRBJ2-1; 14 bases are a match to TRBD2. The receptor's source is a human donor in good health. The specimen was T cells isolated from PBMCs. CDR3 sequence: CASRYGLAGGSEQFF. In DNA, the CDR3 is TGTGCCAGCAGATACGGACTAGCGGGGGGAAGTGAGCAGTTCTTC.